A selection of T cell receptor beta chains follows, all from one sample in a study of shared clonotypes between healthy human individuals. Sequencing was performed with immunoSEQ multiplex PCR; in TCRdb, only in-frame clones are kept and a portion is missing. The data contain 1.5 million to 2.5 million clones, about 94% of them singletons. Sequencing was performed on naive CD8+ T cells sorted from blood. These receptors came from a man aged 18-30 years in good health. Both conserved end residues are part of each CDR3. A D gene is named only where the DNA matches it firmly. Expanded clones get a size class; other rows say once, few or many, or leave the size out.

>13|NA|NA|TRBJ1-2|TRBV6-5
CASNPSGGYGYTF
TGTGCCAGCAACCCCTCCGGAGGCTATGGCTACACCTTC
>13|few|NA|TRBJ1-1|TRBV30
CAWSLIEGSEAFF
TGTGCCTGGAGCCTTATTGAGGGTAGTGAAGCTTTCTTT
>15|NA|TRBD1|TRBJ1-2|TRBV9
CASSGTGALDYGYTF
TGTGCCAGCAGCGGGACAGGGGCTTTGGACTATGGCTACACCTTC
>13|NA|NA|TRBJ1-1|TRBV29-1
CSVEFWGGTEAFF
TGCAGCGTTGAGTTCTGGGGAGGAACTGAAGCTTTCTTT
>14|NA|NA|TRBJ1-1|TRBV30
CAWSSEAVYTEAFF
TGTGCCTGGAGTTCTGAGGCGGTGTACACTGAAGCTTTCTTT
>12|NA|NA|TRBJ2-1|TRBV27
CASSSPGNEQFF
TGTGCCAGCAGTTCCCCGGGGAATGAGCAGTTCTTC
>14|NA|NA|TRBJ1-2|TRBV7-2
CASSPIGSPAGYTF
TGTGCCAGCAGCCCAATAGGGTCACCGGCTGGCTACACCTTC
>15|NA|TRBD1|TRBJ1-2|TRBV27
CASSLVGTGSPGYTF
TGTGCCAGCAGTTTGGTAGGGACAGGGTCGCCCGGCTACACCTTC
>13|NA|NA|TRBJ2-5|TRBV5-1
CASSASITETQYF
TGCGCCAGCAGCGCCAGTATCACTGAGACCCAGTACTTC
>13|once|NA|TRBJ1-1|TRBV27
CASRSGAYTEAFF
TGTGCCAGCAGATCTGGGGCGTACACTGAAGCTTTCTTT
>14|NA|NA|TRBJ1-5|TRBV25-1
CASSEEGYNQPQHF
TGTGCCAGCAGTGAAGAGGGTTATAATCAGCCCCAGCATTTT
>16|NA|TRBD1|TRBJ2-7|TRBV7-9
CASSLGPGQGPGEQYF
TGTGCCAGCAGCTTAGGCCCGGGACAGGGACCAGGGGAGCAGTACTTC
>14|NA|NA|TRBJ1-5|TRBV19
CASRADGTPQPQHF
TGTGCCAGTAGGGCGGACGGGACGCCCCAGCCCCAGCATTTT
>18|NA|NA|TRBJ1-6|TRBV10-3
CAISDSPGLSSYNSPLHF
TGTGCCATCAGTGATAGTCCGGGCTTAAGCTCCTATAATTCACCCCTCCACTTT
>15|NA|TRBD1|TRBJ1-6|TRBV30
CAWSDGQGANSPLHF
TGTGCCTGGAGTGACGGACAGGGAGCAAATTCACCCCTCCACTTT
>14|NA|TRBD1|TRBJ1-4|TRBV25-1
CASSVQGAYEKLFF
TGTGCCAGCAGTGTTCAGGGGGCATACGAAAAACTGTTTTTT
>13|NA|NA|TRBJ2-3|TRBV7-7
CASSSTYADTQYF
TGTGCTAGCAGCTCGACATACGCAGATACGCAGTATTTT
>13|NA|NA|TRBJ2-4|TRBV7-2
CASSSTAKNIQYF
TGTGCCAGCAGCTCGACAGCCAAAAACATTCAGTACTTC
>16|NA|NA|TRBJ2-2|TRBV10-1
CASSSQREDKTGELFF
TGCGCCAGCAGTTCCCAAAGAGAAGACAAAACCGGGGAGCTGTTTTTT
>16|NA|NA|TRBJ1-2|TRBV27
CASTPSWGAQSYGYTF
TGTGCCAGCACCCCATCTTGGGGGGCGCAGAGCTATGGCTACACCTTC
>12|NA|NA|TRBJ2-7|TRBV10-3
CAISESSGEQYF
TGTGCCATCAGTGAGTCATCGGGCGAGCAGTACTTC
>14|NA|TRBD1|TRBJ2-7|TRBV7-9
CASSDDRGLGEQYF
TGTGCCAGCAGCGACGACAGGGGGCTCGGCGAGCAGTACTTC
>14|NA|NA|TRBJ2-7|TRBV11-2
CASSLGEGATEQYF
TGTGCCAGCAGCTTAGGGGAGGGGGCAACTGAGCAGTACTTC
>13|NA|NA|TRBJ2-7|TRBV7-7
CASSLADSYEQYF
TGTGCTAGCAGCTTAGCAGACTCCTACGAGCAGTACTTC
>13|once|TRBD1|TRBJ2-7|TRBV30
CAWSPGQSYEQYF
TGTGCCTGGAGTCCGGGACAGTCCTACGAGCAGTACTTC
>17|NA|NA|TRBJ2-7|TRBV29-1
CSVAVFLLKRLSREQYF
TGCAGCGTAGCCGTTTTCCTCCTAAAACGGCTAAGCCGCGAGCAGTACTTC
>14|NA|NA|TRBJ1-2|TRBV28
CASRPWEGGDGYTF
TGTGCCAGCAGACCTTGGGAGGGAGGGGACGGCTACACCTTC
>13|NA|NA|TRBJ1-2|TRBV6-6
CATTPRTYYGYTF
TGTGCCACAACCCCCCGGACTTACTATGGCTACACCTTC
>13|NA|NA|TRBJ1-1|TRBV11-2
CASSLDQDTEAFF
TGTGCCAGCAGCTTAGATCAGGACACTGAAGCTTTCTTT